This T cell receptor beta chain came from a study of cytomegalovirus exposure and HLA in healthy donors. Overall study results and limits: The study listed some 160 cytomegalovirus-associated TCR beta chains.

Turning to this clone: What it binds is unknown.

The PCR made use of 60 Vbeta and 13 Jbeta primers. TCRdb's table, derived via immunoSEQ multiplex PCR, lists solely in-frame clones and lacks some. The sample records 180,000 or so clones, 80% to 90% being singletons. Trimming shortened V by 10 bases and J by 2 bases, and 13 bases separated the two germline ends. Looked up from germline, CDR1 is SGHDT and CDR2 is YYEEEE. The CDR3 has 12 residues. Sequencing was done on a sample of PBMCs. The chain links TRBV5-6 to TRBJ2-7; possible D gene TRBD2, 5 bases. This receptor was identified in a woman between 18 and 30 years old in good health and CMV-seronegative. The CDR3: CAGSRGPYEQYF. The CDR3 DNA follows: TGTGCCGGTTCGAGAGGGCCCTACGAGCAGTACTTC. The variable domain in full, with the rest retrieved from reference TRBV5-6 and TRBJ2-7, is DAGVTQSPTHLIKTRGQQVTLRCSPKSGHDTVSWYQQALGQGPQFIFQYYEEEERQRGNFPDRFSGHQFPNYSSELNVNALLLGDSALYLCAGSRGPYEQYFGPGTRLTVT.